The next 21 T cell receptor beta chains were all read from a single sample in a study of cytomegalovirus exposure and HLA in healthy donors. With 60 Vbeta and 13 Jbeta primers, the PCR was carried out. TCRdb's copy holds only in-frame clones and misses some; the assay was immunoSEQ multiplex PCR. The repertoire holds 130,000 to 150,000 clones, with 70% to 85% as singletons. The sample comprised PBMCs. The receptors stem from a woman in her forties or fifties in good health and CMV-seropositive.

The genes are TRBV29-1 and TRBJ2-1; D may be TRBD1 (5 bases). This CDR3 contains 12 residues. Germline CDR1 is SQVTM and CDR2 is ANQGSEA. Trimming took 4 bases from V and 7 from J, leaving 11 bases between them. The chain's CDR3 is CSVARAGNEQFF. The CDR3 nucleotides read TGCAGCGTTGCCAGGGCAGGGAATGAGCAGTTCTTC.

The chain carries TRBV25-1 and TRBJ2-1, with 8 bases aligning to TRBD2. The CDR3 length is 14 residues. Germline CDR1 is MGHDK and CDR2 is SYGVNS. V shed 8 bases and J 9 bases; nucleotides not matched to a gene: 12. The CDR3 sequence is CASGEYGGAGEQFF. The CDR3 DNA reads TGTGCCAGCGGGGAATACGGGGGGGCCGGTGAGCAGTTCTTC.

V and J are TRBV5-8 and TRBJ2-7; tentatively, D is TRBD1 (5 bases). Trimming removed 7 bases from V and 2 bases from J, with 19 bases in between. This CDR3 region has 15 residues. The germline CDR1 and CDR2 sequences are SGHTS and YDEGEE. CDR3 DNA: TGTGCCAGCTCTACCAGGGCGTCGGTCACCTACGAGCAGTACTTC. It translates to CASSTRASVTYEQYF.

Here the CDR3 reads CASSFQGADTQYF. The DNA of the CDR3 is TGTGCCAGCAGCTTCCAGGGGGCGGATACGCAGTATTTT. The V and J genes are TRBV7-2 and TRBJ2-3; 8 positions match TRBD1. The CDR3 covers 13 residues. J lost 6 bases, V lost 3 bases, and 2 bases had no gene match. CDR1 and CDR2 (germline): SGHTA, FQGNSA.

V usage is TRBV4-3 and J usage is TRBJ1-3, with D perhaps matching TRBD1 (6 bases). The CDR3 has 17 residues. V was trimmed by 0 bases and J by 4 bases, leaving 16 bases between them. Germline V CDR1 and CDR2: LGHNA, YSLEER. CDR3 residues: CASSQDGGRGVGNTIYF. CDR3 in DNA: TGCGCCAGCAGCCAAGATGGTGGCAGGGGTGTAGGAAACACCATATATTTT.

The J gene is TRBJ1-1, the V gene TRBV19; possible D gene TRBD1, 5 bases. The CDR3 extends over 15 amino acids. The V and J ends lost 4 bases and 5 bases respectively, with 17 bases between them. The germline gives CDR1 LNHDA, CDR2 SQIVND (reference sequence). The CDR3 sequence: CASSTRMAGWTEAFF. In DNA, the CDR3 is TGTGCCAGTAGTACTCGGATGGCAGGGTGGACTGAAGCTTTCTTT.

V is TRBV7-6 and J is TRBJ1-2; 10 nucleotides align to TRBD1. Germline CDR1 reads SGHVS; CDR2 reads FNYEAQ. The CDR3 has 19 amino acids. Trimming at V came to 5 bases and at J to 0 bases, leaving 15 bases not matched to a gene. The CDR3 spells CASSPLPGQGLTANYGYTF. As DNA, the CDR3 is TGTGCCAGCAGCCCCCTCCCGGGACAGGGGTTAACAGCTAACTATGGCTACACCTTC. Drawing the rest from reference TRBV7-6 and TRBJ1-2, the complete variable domain is GAGVSQSPRYKVTKRGQDVALRCDPISGHVSLYWYRQALGQGPEFLTYFNYEAQQDKSGLPNDRFSAERPEGSISTLTIQRTEQRDSAMYRCASSPLPGQGLTANYGYTFGSGTRLTVV.

J is TRBJ2-7 and V is TRBV2, with TRBD2 matching 7 bases. Looked up from germline, CDR1 is SNHLY and CDR2 is FYNNEI. The CDR3 has 13 residues. Trimming cost V 7 bases and J 0 bases; bases outside gene matches: 3. In DNA form, the CDR3 reads TGTGCCAGCAAAACTAGCGCCTCCTACGAGCAGTACTTC. Protein sequence: CASKTSASYEQYF.

There are a few counts of this clone. The chain couples TRBV18 to TRBJ1-6; 7 bases map to TRBD1. The CDR3 sequence is 15 residues long. The trim removed 0 bases at V and 8 bases at J, leaving 4 bases unmatched. Germline V CDR1 and CDR2: KGHSH, LQKENI. CDR3 protein: CASSPPNRGDSPLHF. CDR3 coding DNA: TGTGCCAGCTCACCACCGAACAGGGGTGATTCACCCCTCCACTTT.

Here the CDR3 DNA reads TGTGCCAGCAGTTACGACAGGCCAACTAATGAAAAACTGTTTTTT. It translates to CASSYDRPTNEKLFF. V is TRBV6-6 and J is TRBJ1-4; D perhaps matches TRBD1 (6 bases). The CDR3 totals 15 residues. Germline V CDR1 and CDR2: MNHNY, SVGAGI (reference sequence). V was shortened by 2 bases and J by 0 bases, with 7 bases between the two germline ends.

The chain has TRBV11-2 and TRBJ2-1; tentatively, D is TRBD2 (7 bases). The germline V gene encodes CDR1 SGHAT and CDR2 FQNNGV. The length of the CDR3 is 16 residues. Trimming shortened V by 4 bases and J by 4 bases, and 17 bases separated the two germline ends. CDR3 in amino acids: CASSSLRGTTYNEQFF. The CDR3 region has the DNA TGTGCCAGCAGCTCCCTAAGGGGGACTACTTACAATGAGCAGTTCTTC.

This sequence joins TRBV4-1 and TRBJ2-5; TRBD2 is a possible D gene (7 bases). The germline V gene encodes CDR1 MGHRA and CDR2 YSYEKL. The ends were cut back, 0 bases at V and 5 bases at J, with 10 bases in the middle. The CDR3 sequence is 14 residues long. The CDR3 sequence is CASSQERGLETQYF. Here the CDR3 DNA reads TGCGCCAGCAGCCAAGAGCGGGGGCTGGAGACCCAGTACTTC.

This chain connects TRBV7-6 to TRBJ2-5; D may be TRBD1 (5 bases). Germline CDR1 SGHVS, CDR2 FNYEAQ. Trimming cost V 8 bases and J 3 bases, with 22 bases left between them. The CDR3 runs 16 residues. The chain's CDR3 is CASGTRAWGSKETQYF. The CDR3 coding sequence is TGTGCCAGCGGCACCAGGGCTTGGGGATCTAAAGAGACCCAGTACTTC.

This chain uses TRBV6-5 with TRBJ2-6; the D gene is possibly TRBD1 (5 bases). The CDR3 consists of 14 residues. Trimming left V 6 bases short and J 0 bases short, with 6 bases between. The V gene's germline CDR1 is MNHEY and CDR2 SVGAGI. CDR3 sequence: CASSRDSGANVLTF. Written as DNA, the CDR3 is TGTGCCAGCAGCAGGGACTCTGGGGCCAACGTCCTGACTTTC.

CDR3 coding DNA: TGTGCCAGCAGTTCAAGGCCGGGACTAGCAGGCACCGGGGAGCTGTTTTTT. Amino acids: CASSSRPGLAGTGELFF. The chain is built from TRBV28 and TRBJ2-2; TRBD2 aligns across 9 bases. The ends lost 4 bases at V and 4 bases at J; junction bases unmatched: 10. The CDR3 extends over 17 amino acids. Germline assignment: CDR1 MDHEN and CDR2 SYDVKM.

The chain links TRBV4-1 to TRBJ1-6; tentatively, D is TRBD1 (5 bases). Germline loops: CDR1 MGHRA, CDR2 YSYEKL. V gave up 6 bases and J gave up 7 bases, with 10 bases separating them. The CDR3 spans 13 residues. The CDR3 DNA reads as TGCGCCAGCAGGGGGCCTGGAAATTCACCCCTCCACTTT. Amino acids: CASRGPGNSPLHF.

This clone was observed a single time. This rearrangement joins TRBV11-2 to TRBJ2-6; D possibly corresponds to TRBD2 (5 bases). This CDR3 region has 15 residues. V lost 5 bases and J lost 0, with 8 bases in between. From germline, CDR1 is SGHAT and CDR2 FQNNGV. The CDR3 protein is CASSDTSSGANVLTF. The CDR3 coding sequence is TGTGCCAGCAGCGACACTAGCTCTGGGGCCAACGTCCTGACTTTC.

V gene TRBV4-1 combines with J gene TRBJ1-3; no definite D call. Germline V lookup: CDR1 MGHRA, CDR2 YSYEKL. This CDR3 has 18 amino acids. The V gene lost 1 base and the J gene lost 4 bases, with 20 bases spanning the gap. The CDR3 DNA reads TGCGCCAGCAGCCAAGGGACGGGGTGGGCATTAGACGGAAACACCATATATTTT. It translates to CASSQGTGWALDGNTIYF.

The chain is built from TRBV21-1 and TRBJ2-7; TRBD2 is the table's D call and was not checked against the DNA. TRBV21-1 is noted as a pseudogene. The CDR3 spans 15 residues. The CDR3 region is CASSKFPRDTYEQYF. CDR3 sequence (DNA): TGTGCCAGCAGCAAATTTCCTCGGGATACCTACGAGCAGTACTTC.

The chain uses TRBV15 and TRBJ2-3, with D possibly being TRBD1 (6 bases). Germline loops: CDR1 LNHNV, CDR2 YYDKDF (reference sequence). V lost 0 bases and J 3 bases, leaving 10 bases between the germline ends. This CDR3 is 15 amino acids long. In DNA, the CDR3 is TGTGCCACCAGCAGAGAGGGCAGGGGAACAGATACGCAGTATTTT. Residues: CATSREGRGTDTQYF.

V usage is TRBV7-2 and J usage is TRBJ2-7, with a tentative D call TRBD1 (5 bases). V lost 0 bases, J lost 2 bases, and 14 bases lay in between. Germline lookup yields CDR1 SGHTA and CDR2 FQGNSA. The CDR3 is made up of 16 amino acids. The CDR3 DNA reads as TGTGCCAGCAGCTTAGCTTACAGGCCCCAAACCTACGAGCAGTACTTC. Its translation: CASSLAYRPQTYEQYF.